The 21 T cell receptor beta chains below come from one sample, sequenced in a study of Ad26.COV2.S vaccination and SARS-CoV-2 variants. The treatment here: around 19 received Ad26.COV2.S at low or high dose, single or two shots; 5 received placebo; per-sample allocation not given. After the first vaccine or placebo injection, samples were drawn on day 63. Using immunoSEQ multiplex PCR, the repertoire was profiled, and TCRdb retains in-frame clones only, with some absent. The sample holds around 450,000 clones, around 89% seen once. This sample comprised peripheral blood, obtained in a trial of Ad26.COV2.S vaccine versus placebo. The receptors here all came from a person between 18 and 65 years old who received the Ad26.COV2.S COVID-19 vaccine or a placebo.

The chain employs TRBV5-1 and TRBJ2-1; D uncertain. The CDR3 spans 12 residues. V was clipped by 4 bases and J by 6 bases, with 8 bases between them. Germline-derived CDR1 and CDR2 are SGHRS and YFSETQ. The DNA of the CDR3 is TGCGCCAGCAGCGTACCGTCCAATGAGCAGTTCTTC. Residues: CASSVPSNEQFF.

The chain employs TRBV9 and TRBJ2-5; D not resolved. Germline V gives CDR1 SGDLS, CDR2 YYNGEE. The CDR3 length is 15 residues. V gave up 4 bases and J gave up 0 bases, with 13 bases separating them. The CDR3 DNA follows: TGTGCCAGCAGCCAGGCCGGGCAGTACCAAGAGACCCAGTACTTC. Encoded protein: CASSQAGQYQETQYF.

This chain links TRBV7-2 with TRBJ1-6; the D gene is possibly TRBD1 (5 bases). V lost 1 base and J 4 bases, leaving 17 bases between the germline ends. Looked up from germline, CDR1 is SGHTA and CDR2 is FQGNSA. The CDR3 covers 18 residues. CDR3 protein: CASSLVAGSAGYNSPLHF. The CDR3 bases are TGTGCCAGCAGCTTAGTAGCGGGGTCGGCAGGGTATAATTCACCCCTCCACTTT.

The chain employs TRBV13 and TRBJ2-1; 14 nucleotides agree with TRBD2. From germline, CDR1 is PRHDT and CDR2 FYEKMQ (reference sequence). This CDR3 region has 15 residues. The ends lost 4 bases at V and 9 bases at J; junction bases unmatched: 5. Written as DNA, the CDR3 is TGTGCCAGCAGCTGGGGACTAGCGGGAGTGGTTGAGCAGTTCTTC. It encodes CASSWGLAGVVEQFF.

The chain has TRBV18 and TRBJ2-7, with a possible D match to TRBD2 (5 bases). This CDR3 is 11 amino acids long. The germline V gene encodes CDR1 KGHSH and CDR2 LQKENI. Trimming took 5 bases from V and 6 from J, leaving 8 bases between them. The CDR3 bases are TGTGCCAGCTCAAGGGCGGGCGAGCAGTACTTC. Residues: CASSRAGEQYF. Complete variable domain (other parts from reference TRBV18 and TRBJ2-7): NAGVMQNPRHLVRRRGQEARLRCSPMKGHSHVYWYRQLPEEGLKFMVYLQKENIIDESGMPKERFSAEFPKEGPSILRIQQVVRGDSAAYFCASSRAGEQYFGPGTRLTVT.

V usage is TRBV27 and J usage is TRBJ1-5; D gene unclear. The germline V gene encodes CDR1 MNHEY and CDR2 SMNVEV (reference sequence). The CDR3 sequence is 16 residues long. V lost 2 bases and J 4 bases, leaving 15 bases between the germline ends. In DNA form, the CDR3 reads TGTGCCAGCAGTTTACTTGGCCCGAGGAAAAATCAGCCCCAGCATTTT. Residues: CASSLLGPRKNQPQHF.

CDR3 sequence reads: CASSYSALLKETQYF. CDR3 in DNA: TGTGCCAGCAGTTACTCGGCGCTGCTAAAAGAGACCCAGTACTTC. The rearrangement uses TRBV6-5 and TRBJ2-5; no reliable D call. Per germline, CDR1 MNHEY and CDR2 SVGAGI. Deletions cut 0 bases from V and 3 bases from J, with 11 bases between. This CDR3 spans 15 amino acids.

The chain links TRBV7-9 to TRBJ2-1; 10 bases map to TRBD2. Germline V CDR1 and CDR2: SEHNR, FQNEAQ (reference sequence). The junction had 8 bases not matched to a gene; V was cut back by 5 bases and J by 1 base. There are 17 residues in the CDR3. CDR3 amino acids: CASSLTAGGRSYNEQFF. CDR3 DNA sequence: TGTGCCAGCAGCCTAACAGCGGGAGGGCGTTCCTACAATGAGCAGTTCTTC.

The chain joins TRBV7-9 to TRBJ2-1; the D gene is possibly TRBD2 (7 bases). The V gene's germline CDR1 is SEHNR and CDR2 FQNEAQ (reference sequence). This CDR3 comprises 16 residues. Between the trimmed V and J ends, which lost 5 bases and 0 bases, there was a span of 14 bases. CDR3 bases: TGTGCCAGCAGCGGGGGGGCGGATAGCTCCTACAATGAGCAGTTCTTC. Its translation is CASSGGADSSYNEQFF.

The chain employs TRBV19 and TRBJ2-7; a possible D gene is TRBD1 (6 bases). Trimming removed 3 bases from V and 0 bases from J, with 15 bases in between. CDR1 is LNHDA and CDR2 is SQIVND in the germline V gene (reference sequence). This CDR3 contains 16 residues. CDR3 amino acids: CASSIRDTRSSYEQYF. CDR3 in DNA: TGTGCCAGTAGTATTCGGGACACTCGGAGCTCCTACGAGCAGTACTTC.

The rearrangement links TRBV11-2 to TRBJ1-6, with D unclear. CDR1 and CDR2 from the germline V gene are SGHAT and FQNNGV. With 2 bases removed from V and 3 bases from J, the gap between germline ends came to 8 bases. The length of the CDR3 is 15 residues. This CDR3 reads CASSLTDLYNSPLHF. As DNA, the CDR3 is TGTGCCAGCAGCTTAACAGACCTCTATAATTCACCCCTCCACTTT. Full variable domain (outside the CDR3, taken from reference TRBV11-2 and TRBJ1-6): EAGVAQSPRYKIIEKRQSVAFWCNPISGHATLYWYQQILGQGPKLLIQFQNNGVVDDSQLPKDRFSAERLKGVDSTLKIQPAKLEDSAVYLCASSLTDLYNSPLHFGNGTRLTVT.

The gene calls are TRBV14 and TRBJ1-1; D gene ambiguous. The CDR3 is made up of 12 amino acids. Germline CDR1 reads SGHDN; CDR2 reads FVKESK. V was pared by 0 bases and J by 3 bases, with 2 bases between. The CDR3 loop reads CASSQDYTEAFF. In DNA form, the CDR3 reads TGTGCCAGCAGCCAAGATTACACTGAAGCTTTCTTT. The full variable domain, completed using reference TRBV14 and TRBJ1-1, is EAGVTQFPSHSVIEKGQTVTLRCDPISGHDNLYWYRRVMGKEIKFLLHFVKESKQDESGMPNNRFLAERTGGTYSTLKVQPAELEDSGVYFCASSQDYTEAFFGQGTRLTVV.

This rearrangement joins TRBV18 to TRBJ1-2, with D unresolved. This CDR3 has 13 amino acids. Trimming stripped 3 bases from V and 4 bases from J, with 9 bases between. The germline V gene encodes CDR1 KGHSH and CDR2 LQKENI. In DNA form, the CDR3 reads TGTGCCAGCTCACCCCCGGGAGGCTATGGCTACACCTTC. Its protein is CASSPPGGYGYTF.

This chain uses TRBV7-9 with TRBJ2-7; 7 nucleotides agree with TRBD2. CDR3 length equals 17 residues. Trimming took 5 bases from V and 3 from J; bases not matched to a gene: 16. The V gene's germline CDR1 is SEHNR and CDR2 FQNEAQ (reference sequence). In DNA form, the CDR3 reads TGTGCCAGCAGCGTAACCCGCCCGGGGCGCGGGGGCTACGAGCAGTACTTC. It yields the protein CASSVTRPGRGGYEQYF.

This clone was picked up a small number of times. The chain couples TRBV2 to TRBJ2-3, with 9 bases that match TRBD2. Germline-derived CDR1 and CDR2 are SNHLY and FYNNEI. Trimming at V came to 3 bases and at J to 1 base, leaving 8 bases not matched to a gene. CDR3 length equals 17 residues. CDR3 residues: CASSDPREREGTDTQYF. The DNA of the CDR3 is TGTGCCAGCAGTGACCCAAGGGAGCGGGAGGGCACAGATACGCAGTATTTT.

V usage is TRBV18 and J usage is TRBJ1-4; unclear D gene. CDR1 is KGHSH, CDR2 LQKENI, per germline. The CDR3 runs to 16 residues. Trimming pared 3 bases from V and 4 bases from J, leaving 15 bases between. CDR3 in amino acids: CASSPMQSLGNEKLFF. CDR3 coding DNA: TGTGCCAGCTCACCGATGCAATCCCTCGGTAATGAAAAACTGTTTTTT.

The chain has TRBV27 and TRBJ2-6, with 10 bases matching TRBD1. The V segment lost 6 bases and the J segment 4 bases; nucleotides outside the gene matches: 9. Looked up from germline, CDR1 is MNHEY and CDR2 is SMNVEV (reference sequence). The CDR3 length is 17 residues. Here the CDR3 reads CASRRQGALEGANVLTF. The CDR3 nucleotides are TGTGCCAGCAGGAGACAGGGGGCGTTGGAAGGGGCCAACGTCCTGACTTTC.

The chain joins TRBV11-2 to TRBJ2-7; D possibly corresponds to TRBD2 (6 bases). Trimming stripped 4 bases from V and 3 bases from J, with 13 bases between. Germline assignment: CDR1 SGHAT and CDR2 FQNNGV. The CDR3 has 14 amino acids. The CDR3 nucleotides read TGTGCCAGCAGCTACAGCCGGGACTTCTACGAGCAGTACTTC. Translating gives CASSYSRDFYEQYF.

The chain couples TRBV3-1 (or the pseudogene TRBV3-2) to TRBJ1-2; TRBD1 might be the D (5 bases). Germline CDR1 reads LGHDT; CDR2 reads YNNKEL (reference sequence). V shed 3 bases and J shed 4 bases, with 21 bases lying between them. The CDR3 has 17 amino acids. The CDR3 spells CASSHTANWGVPYGYTF. In nucleotides, the CDR3 is TGTGCCAGCAGCCACACTGCAAACTGGGGGGTCCCCTATGGCTACACCTTC.

This chain connects TRBV19 to TRBJ2-3; no firm D call. Germline V gives CDR1 LNHDA, CDR2 SQIVND (reference sequence). The CDR3 covers 13 residues. V shed 7 bases and J shed 5 bases, with 13 bases lying between them. The CDR3 spells CASTGQARDTQYF. CDR3 in DNA: TGTGCCAGTACTGGGCAGGCGAGAGATACGCAGTATTTT.

The chain uses TRBV7-9 and TRBJ2-7; D may be TRBD1 or TRBD2 (6 bases each). This CDR3 region has 15 residues. The ends were cut back, 2 bases at V and 4 bases at J, with 15 bases in the middle. The germline V gene encodes CDR1 SEHNR and CDR2 FQNEAQ (reference sequence). CDR3 protein: CASSLQGGTTYEQYF. DNA for the CDR3: TGTGCCAGCAGCTTACAAGGGGGGACAACATACGAGCAGTACTTC.